The source of this TCR beta chain is a study of T cells in tumors after PD-1 blockade. Across the whole study: During anti-PD-1 treatment, some patients continued daily vismodegib 150 mg. On average, peripheral blood gave some 110,000 TCR templates and tens of thousands of unique clonotypes.

Trimming cost V 4 bases and J 3 bases; bases outside gene matches: 13. Germline CDR1 is SGHRS and CDR2 is YFSETQ. This CDR3 has 17 amino acids. The table came from immunoSEQ multiplex PCR; TCRdb's copy has only in-frame clones and leaves some out. The sample carries about 63,000 clones, around 67% recorded once. The TCR comes from a human donor with basal cell carcinoma. This specimen consisted of PBMCs, obtained after anti-PD-1 treatment. V and J are TRBV5-1 and TRBJ2-7; TRBD1 matches 10 bases. CDR3 sequence: CASSLRTGGSVFYEQYF. The CDR3 coding sequence is TGCGCCAGCAGCCTACGGACAGGGGGATCGGTGTTCTACGAGCAGTACTTC.